What follows describes a single TCR beta chain. Its target antigen remains unknown. Base qualities are not provided; no much larger clone lies one nucleotide away. The data derive from a study of blood T cell repertoires in COVID-19 (dated by TCRdb to 2020 to 2021). For context, the study as a whole: Samples from collaborators originated in the United States, Italy and Spain and spanned both the acute and convalescent phases of COVID-19. The material from the prospective study consisted of cDNA or gDNA derived from T cells, B-cell-depleted T cells, or PBMCs. The dataset comprised deeply sampled blood TCRbeta repertoires from subjects exposed to, actively infected with, or recovered from COVID-19. The repertoires were released in a freely available public database meant as a resource for research on the immune response to SARS-CoV-2. Samples came from the ongoing ImmuneRACE study (first 160 participants) plus 1,254 subjects from 6 global collaborators. The sample metadata nearly always contained a de-identified subject ID, COVID-19 status, age in years and sex. Where available, HLA class I and class II types were taken from metadata supplied by the sample provider and were not determined by assay-based typing. The study at large found these results: Clinical and demographic metadata were provided uncurated, with the amount varying by source and participant.

Collaborating institutions collected whole blood in K2EDTA tubes following their own protocols. Collaborator samples were shipped for TCRbeta analysis as frozen whole blood, isolated PBMCs, or DNA extracted from either sample type. The immunoSEQ Assay, a bias-controlled multiplex PCR, was used to amplify TCRbeta CDR3 regions from genomic DNA. The authors' pipeline ran thus. Within the assay, amplification of reference gene primers was used to estimate how many nucleated cells each sample contained. Sequence reads were collapsed and filtered to measure the absolute abundance of every unique TCRbeta CDR3 rearrangement. For each sample, productive Simpson clonality was calculated as the square root of Simpson's diversity index over productive rearrangements. TCRdb provides this immuneACCESS table in a form limited to in-frame rearrangements. Some clones are lacking; in checked studies, under half of them reflect an unresolved V gene, and why the rest are absent is not known. D and trimming were read from the DNA, whereas the V and J calls and clone size are those reported in that table. The sample table lists 140,000 to 150,000 clones, roughly three quarters of them with a count of one. Clones ranked in the top ten supply roughly 8.7% of the sample.

The TCR originated in a man aged 50 or older with active or convalescent COVID-19. The sample taken for sequencing was peripheral blood.

The DNA sequence is given as TGTGCCAGCAGGCCGGGGACTAGCGGAGCTAGCACAGATACGCAGTATTTT. Its product reads: CASRPGTSGASTDTQYF. The chain couples TRBV4-2 to TRBJ2-3, and 11 junctional nucleotides match TRBD2. The germline V end is reduced by 6 bases and the J end by 0 bases; junction bases left unmatched: 8. Its CDR3 holds 17 amino acids, cysteine through phenylalanine. CDR3 DNA only is kept here, 51 bases in frame from base 1. For CDR1 and CDR2, the germline V gene lists LGHNA and YNFKEQ.